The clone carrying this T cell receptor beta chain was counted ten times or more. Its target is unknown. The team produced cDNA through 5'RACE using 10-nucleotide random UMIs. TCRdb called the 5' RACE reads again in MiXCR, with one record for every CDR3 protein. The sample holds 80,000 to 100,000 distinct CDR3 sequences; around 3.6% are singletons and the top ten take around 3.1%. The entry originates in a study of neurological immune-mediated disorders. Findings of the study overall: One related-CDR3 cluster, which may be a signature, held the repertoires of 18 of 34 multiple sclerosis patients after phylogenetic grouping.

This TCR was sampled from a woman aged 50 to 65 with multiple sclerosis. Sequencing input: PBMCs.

The DNA for the CDR3 is TGTGCCAGCAGTTTACTGCCGGGCACCTACGAGCAGTACTTC. Translating gives CASSLLPGTYEQYF. The gene calls are TRBV28 and TRBJ2-7; D remains unclear. CDR3 length equals 14 residues. The germline V gene has CDR1 MDHEN and CDR2 SYDVKM. V gave up 2 bases and J gave up 2 bases, with 10 bases separating them.